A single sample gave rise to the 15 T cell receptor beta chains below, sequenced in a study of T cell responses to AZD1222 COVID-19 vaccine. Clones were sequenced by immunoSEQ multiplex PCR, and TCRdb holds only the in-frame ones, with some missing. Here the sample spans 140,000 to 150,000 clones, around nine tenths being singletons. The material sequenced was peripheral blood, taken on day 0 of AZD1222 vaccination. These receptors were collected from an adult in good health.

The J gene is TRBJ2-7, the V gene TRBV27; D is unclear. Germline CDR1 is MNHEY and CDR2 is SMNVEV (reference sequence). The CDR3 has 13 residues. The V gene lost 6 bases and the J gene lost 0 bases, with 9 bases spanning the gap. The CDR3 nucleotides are TGTGCCAGCAGAAGCCTTATCTCCTACGAGCAGTACTTC. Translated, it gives CASRSLISYEQYF.

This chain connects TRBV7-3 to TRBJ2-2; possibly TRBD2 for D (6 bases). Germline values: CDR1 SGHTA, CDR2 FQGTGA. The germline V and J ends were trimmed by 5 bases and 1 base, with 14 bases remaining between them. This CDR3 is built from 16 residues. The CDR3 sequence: CASSPTGTQNTGELFF. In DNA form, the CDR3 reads TGTGCCAGCAGCCCGACCGGGACTCAGAACACCGGGGAGCTGTTTTTT. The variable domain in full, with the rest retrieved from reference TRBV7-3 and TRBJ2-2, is GAGVSQTPSNKVTEKGKYVELRCDPISGHTALYWYRQSLGQGPEFLIYFQGTGAADDSGLPNDRFFAVRPEGSVSTLKIQRTERGDSAVYLCASSPTGTQNTGELFFGEGSRLTVL.

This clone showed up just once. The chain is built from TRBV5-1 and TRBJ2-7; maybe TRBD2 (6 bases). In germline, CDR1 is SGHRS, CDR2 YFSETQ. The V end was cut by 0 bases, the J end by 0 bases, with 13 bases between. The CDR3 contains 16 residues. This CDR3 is CASSLGGVPSSYEQYF. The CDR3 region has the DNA TGCGCCAGCAGCTTGGGCGGGGTTCCGAGCTCCTACGAGCAGTACTTC.

The CDR3 sequence: CASSSAGDLYSPLHF. The CDR3 DNA is TGCGCCAGCAGCTCAGCGGGGGACTTGTATTCACCCCTCCACTTT. The chain employs TRBV5-1 and TRBJ1-6; TRBD1 is a possible D gene (5 bases). V was pared by 3 bases and J by 8 bases, with 15 bases between. CDR1 is SGHRS, CDR2 YFSETQ, per germline. There are 15 residues in the CDR3.

The CDR3 DNA follows: TGTGCCAGTAGTTTTCGTGTTGCGAACAATGAGCAGTTCTTC. It codes for CASSFRVANNEQFF. V gene TRBV19 combines with J gene TRBJ2-1; unclear D gene. This CDR3 comprises 14 residues. Germline-derived CDR1 and CDR2 are LNHDA and SQIVND (reference sequence). The germline V and J ends were trimmed by 5 bases and 5 bases, with 13 bases remaining between them.

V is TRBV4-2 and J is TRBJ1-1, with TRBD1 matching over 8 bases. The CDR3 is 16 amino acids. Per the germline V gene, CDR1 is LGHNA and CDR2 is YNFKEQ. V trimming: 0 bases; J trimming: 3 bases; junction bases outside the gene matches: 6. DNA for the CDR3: TGTGCCAGCAGCCAAGAAGGACAGGGTGGGCACACTGAAGCTTTCTTT. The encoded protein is CASSQEGQGGHTEAFF.

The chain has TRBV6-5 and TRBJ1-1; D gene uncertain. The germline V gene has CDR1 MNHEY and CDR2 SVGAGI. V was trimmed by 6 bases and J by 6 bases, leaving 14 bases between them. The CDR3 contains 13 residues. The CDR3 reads CASSPPAVPEAFF. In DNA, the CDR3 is TGTGCCAGCAGCCCACCTGCTGTCCCTGAAGCTTTCTTT.

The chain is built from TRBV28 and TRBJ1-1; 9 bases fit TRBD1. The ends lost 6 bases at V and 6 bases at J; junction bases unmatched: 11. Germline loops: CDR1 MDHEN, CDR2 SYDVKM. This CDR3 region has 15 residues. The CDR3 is CASRYRDRVTAEAFF. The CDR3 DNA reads TGTGCCAGCAGATACCGGGACAGGGTGACGGCTGAAGCTTTCTTT.

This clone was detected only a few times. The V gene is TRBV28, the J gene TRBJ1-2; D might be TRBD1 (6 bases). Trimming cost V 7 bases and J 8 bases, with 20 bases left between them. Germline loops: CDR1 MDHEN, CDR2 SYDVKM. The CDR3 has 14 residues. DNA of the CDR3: TGTGCCAGCACCCCGGGGGGCGGGCTGGGGGGCTACACCTTC. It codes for CASTPGGGLGGYTF.

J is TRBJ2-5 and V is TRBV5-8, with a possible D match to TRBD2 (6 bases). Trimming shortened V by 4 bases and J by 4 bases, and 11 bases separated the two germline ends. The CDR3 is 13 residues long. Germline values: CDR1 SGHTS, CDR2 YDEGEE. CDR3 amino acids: CASSRRGLETQYF. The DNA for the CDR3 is TGTGCCAGCAGCCGCCGGGGGTTAGAGACCCAGTACTTC.

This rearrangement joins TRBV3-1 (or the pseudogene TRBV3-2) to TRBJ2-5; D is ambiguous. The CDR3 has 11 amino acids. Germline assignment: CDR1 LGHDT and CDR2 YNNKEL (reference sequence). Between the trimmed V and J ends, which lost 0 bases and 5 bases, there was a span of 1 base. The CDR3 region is CASSQDETQYF. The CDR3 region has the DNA TGTGCCAGCAGCCAAGACGAGACCCAGTACTTC.

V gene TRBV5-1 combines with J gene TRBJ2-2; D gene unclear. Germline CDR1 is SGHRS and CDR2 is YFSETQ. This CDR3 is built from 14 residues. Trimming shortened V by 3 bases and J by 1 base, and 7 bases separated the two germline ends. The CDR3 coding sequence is TGCGCCAGCAGCTCCCAGATGAACACCGGGGAGCTGTTTTTT. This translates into CASSSQMNTGELFF.

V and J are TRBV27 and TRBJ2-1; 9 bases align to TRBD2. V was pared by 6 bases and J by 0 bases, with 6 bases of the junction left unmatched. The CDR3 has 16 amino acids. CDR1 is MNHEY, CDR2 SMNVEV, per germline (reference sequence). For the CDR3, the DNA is TGTGCCAGCAGAAGTAATAGCGGGAGCTCCTACAATGAGCAGTTCTTC. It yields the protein CASRSNSGSSYNEQFF.

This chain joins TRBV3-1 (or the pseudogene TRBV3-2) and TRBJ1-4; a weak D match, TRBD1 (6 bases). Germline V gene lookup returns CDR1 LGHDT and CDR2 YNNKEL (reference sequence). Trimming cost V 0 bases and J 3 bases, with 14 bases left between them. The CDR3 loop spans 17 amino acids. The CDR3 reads CASSQERGRTANEKLFF. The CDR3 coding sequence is TGTGCCAGCAGCCAAGAGCGGGGGAGGACAGCTAATGAAAAACTGTTTTTT.

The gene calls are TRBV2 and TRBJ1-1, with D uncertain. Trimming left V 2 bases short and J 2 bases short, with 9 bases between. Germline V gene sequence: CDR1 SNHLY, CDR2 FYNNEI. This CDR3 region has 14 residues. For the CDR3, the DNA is TGTGCCAGCAGTGAACGCTCGGGAAACACTGAAGCTTTCTTT. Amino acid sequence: CASSERSGNTEAFF.